Below, one TCR beta chain is given with its context. This record comes from a study of blood T cell repertoires in COVID-19. Study information: The origin of the acute and convalescent COVID-19 samples was the United States, Italy and Spain. The cDNA or gDNA used as material had been derived from T cells, B-cell-depleted T cells, or PBMCs.

In germline, CDR1 is MNHEY, CDR2 SMNVEV (reference sequence). Trimming cost V 6 bases and J 4 bases, with 22 bases left between them. The CDR3 loop spans 17 amino acids. TCRdb keeps only in-frame clones here, not all; method: immunoSEQ multiplex PCR. The sample contains nearly 100,000 clones, 84% of which appear only once. This TCR came from an older woman with acute or convalescent COVID-19. This rearrangement joins TRBV27 to TRBJ2-1; weak D call: TRBD2 (6 bases). Sequences were obtained from peripheral blood. The CDR3 reads CASRRFAGTEAYNEQFF. The CDR3, as DNA: TGTGCCAGCAGGCGATTCGCGGGGACGGAAGCATACAATGAGCAGTTCTTC.